The clone carrying this T cell receptor beta chain has just a few counts. The antigen remains unidentified. The germline gives CDR1 SGHVS, CDR2 FQNEAQ. CDR3 size: 14 residues. The V and J ends lost 2 bases and 5 bases respectively, with 12 bases between them. The data originate from a study of CD8 T cells in ankylosing spondylitis. Notes on the study in general: Within ankylosing spondylitis blood, a TCR beta motif made up of fewer than ten highly homologous variants appeared to be characteristic. Clones tied to disease were said to be significantly enriched in matched ankylosing spondylitis synovial fluid.

Researchers built TCR beta libraries using quantitative 5'-RACE with molecular barcodes. TCRdb reanalysed the 5' RACE reads using MiXCR and keeps one entry per CDR3 protein. The sample holds 300,000 to 350,000 distinct CDR3 sequences, about 9.9% seen once. The specimen was blood, either unsorted or a sorted T cell fraction (not recorded which). The receptor's source is a female donor with ankylosing spondylitis or in good health (not recorded which). The chain links TRBV7-8 to TRBJ2-5; D is unresolved. CDR3 in amino acids: CASSLRFSLETQYF. In DNA, the CDR3 is TGTGCCAGCAGCTTAAGGTTTAGTTTGGAGACCCAGTACTTC.